Shown below are 21 T cell receptor beta chains from a single sample sequenced in a study of control samples from healthy donors and cancer patients. Libraries were prepared by immunoSEQ multiplex PCR; TCRdb keeps only in-frame clonotypes and omits some of them. The sample includes about 92,000 clones, approximately 82% of them seen just once. The sample was blood. The receptors stem from a woman in her fifties or sixties in good health.

The chain combines TRBV6-5 with TRBJ2-2, with D tentatively TRBD1 (5 bases). Per germline, CDR1 MNHEY and CDR2 SVGAGI. This CDR3 comprises 12 residues. V was trimmed by 6 bases and J by 6 bases, leaving 8 bases between them. CDR3 coding DNA: TGTGCCAGCAGACAGGCTCCCGGGGAGCTGTTTTTT. It is translated as CASRQAPGELFF.

The chain links TRBV28 to TRBJ2-7; 8 bases are a match to TRBD1. After removal of 8 bases from V and 9 bases from J, the junction contained 12 bases not matched to a gene. The CDR3 consists of 13 residues. In germline, CDR1 is MDHEN, CDR2 SYDVKM. The CDR3 nucleotides read TGTGCCAGCGGCGCCACGGACAGGGTCGGGCAGTACTTC. Encoded protein: CASGATDRVGQYF.

In its sample, this clone was seen once. V gene TRBV5-1 combines with J gene TRBJ2-1; 14 nucleotides agree with TRBD2. V lost 2 bases to trimming and J lost 2 bases; unmatched junction nucleotides: 6. The CDR3 spans 18 residues. Germline loops: CDR1 SGHRS, CDR2 YFSETQ. The CDR3 DNA is TGCGCCAGCAGCTTTGGACTAGCGGGAGGATTTGCCTACAATGAGCAGTTCTTC. Protein: CASSFGLAGGFAYNEQFF.

This clone was seen once. This rearrangement joins TRBV7-2 to TRBJ1-2, with 7 positions matching TRBD1. Germline CDR1 SGHTA, CDR2 FQGNSA. With 5 bases clipped from V and 2 bases from J, the junction kept 2 bases outside the gene matches. The CDR3 runs to 13 residues. CDR3 in DNA: TGTGCCAGCAGCGAGGGACAGAACTATGGCTACACCTTC. This codes for CASSEGQNYGYTF.

This rearrangement joins TRBV29-1 to TRBJ1-4; D is undetermined. V dropped 6 bases and J dropped 7 bases, with 18 bases sitting between them. The CDR3 contains 14 residues. Germline lookup yields CDR1 SQVTM and CDR2 ANQGSEA. CDR3: CSVGEQGWSEKLFF. In DNA, the CDR3 is TGCAGCGTGGGCGAGCAAGGGTGGTCTGAAAAACTGTTTTTT.

This rearrangement joins TRBV6-6 to TRBJ1-2, with 9 bases fitting TRBD1. Germline V gene sequence: CDR1 MNHNY, CDR2 SVGAGI (reference sequence). The CDR3 contains 15 residues. The junction had 7 bases not matched to a gene; V was cut back by 7 bases and J by 1 base. In DNA, the CDR3 is TGTGCCAGCACCCCGGACAGGGGTATTAACTATGGCTACACCTTC. It is translated as CASTPDRGINYGYTF.

The chain recombines TRBV5-1 with TRBJ2-1, with 8 nucleotides matching TRBD2. J gave up 1 base and V 0 bases, and 3 bases lay outside the gene matches. CDR1 SGHRS and CDR2 YFSETQ come from the germline V gene. CDR3 length: 16 residues. This chain's CDR3 is CASSLVLAGSYNEQFF. Here the CDR3 DNA reads TGCGCCAGCAGCTTGGTTCTAGCGGGTTCCTACAATGAGCAGTTCTTC.

This clone has just one count. The same CDR3 arises from other DNA sequences in this sample as well. V usage is TRBV7-9 and J usage is TRBJ1-2; tentative D call: TRBD1 (5 bases). The CDR3 is 14 residues long. Germline values: CDR1 SEHNR, CDR2 FQNEAQ (reference sequence). The V gene lost 5 bases and the J gene lost 2 bases, with 12 bases spanning the gap. The CDR3 here is CASSPPGGNYGYTF. The CDR3 DNA reads as TGTGCCAGCAGCCCGCCCGGGGGAAACTATGGCTACACCTTC.

The rearrangement uses TRBV27 and TRBJ1-6; no firm D call. This CDR3 region has 13 residues. V lost 3 bases, J lost 8 bases, and 8 bases lay in between. CDR1 is MNHEY, CDR2 SMNVEV, per germline (reference sequence). The CDR3 coding sequence is TGTGCCAGCAGTTTTCTCAGACATTCACCCCTCCACTTT. It encodes CASSFLRHSPLHF.

There are a few counts of this clone. V gene TRBV7-9 combines with J gene TRBJ1-4; the D is unclear. Trimming removed 2 bases from V and 6 bases from J, with 7 bases in between. The CDR3 consists of 13 residues. The germline V gene encodes CDR1 SEHNR and CDR2 FQNEAQ (reference sequence). The chain's CDR3 is CASSLMSYEKLFF. The CDR3 DNA reads as TGTGCCAGCAGCTTAATGTCTTATGAAAAACTGTTTTTT.

The table lists this clone with a count of one. The chain has TRBV4-1 and TRBJ1-2, with D uncertain. This CDR3 is built from 15 residues. V lost 0 bases, J lost 4 bases, and 12 bases lay in between. The germline V gene has CDR1 MGHRA and CDR2 YSYEKL. CDR3 amino acids: CASSQDSAAPYGYTF. The CDR3 bases are TGCGCCAGCAGCCAAGATTCAGCAGCCCCCTATGGCTACACCTTC.

The chain uses TRBV4-1 and TRBJ2-7; TRBD1 matches 9 bases. The J segment lost 5 bases and the V segment lost 3 bases, leaving 8 bases of the junction unmatched. From germline, CDR1 is MGHRA and CDR2 YSYEKL. This CDR3 contains 15 residues. CDR3 region: CASSQPGQGIHEQYF. The CDR3 DNA sequence: TGCGCCAGCAGCCAGCCGGGACAGGGAATCCACGAGCAGTACTTC.

V is TRBV6-5 and J is TRBJ2-3; 7 bases map to TRBD2. V shed 0 bases and J 5 bases; nucleotides not matched to a gene: 5. Germline lookup yields CDR1 MNHEY and CDR2 SVGAGI. CDR3 size: 15 residues. CDR3: CASSYSTGGGDTQYF. Written as DNA, the CDR3 is TGTGCCAGCAGTTACTCTACAGGCGGGGGAGATACGCAGTATTTT.

This chain connects TRBV28 to TRBJ2-7, with D possibly being TRBD2 (7 bases). The CDR3 covers 16 residues. The germline gives CDR1 MDHEN, CDR2 SYDVKM. The V and J ends lost 8 bases and 2 bases respectively, with 22 bases between them. The DNA for the CDR3 is TGTGCCAGCCGGGAGGAAGCCGGGACACGAGCCTACGAGCAGTACTTC. Residues: CASREEAGTRAYEQYF.

The V and J genes are TRBV5-1 and TRBJ2-5; 9 bases are a match to TRBD1. Trimming took 4 bases from V and 5 from J; bases not matched to a gene: 6. This CDR3 is 14 amino acids long. Germline loops: CDR1 SGHRS, CDR2 YFSETQ. Written as DNA, the CDR3 is TGCGCCAGCAGCCCCGGGACAGGGCGGGAGACCCAGTACTTC. Translating gives CASSPGTGRETQYF.

The chain is built from TRBV27 and TRBJ2-7; D perhaps matches TRBD2 (6 bases). V lost 6 bases and J lost 3, with 21 bases in between. Germline V CDR1 and CDR2: MNHEY, SMNVEV (reference sequence). This CDR3 has 16 residues. The CDR3 spells CASRVRGSSAIYEQYF. As DNA, the CDR3 is TGTGCCAGCAGGGTCCGGGGTTCTAGCGCAATCTACGAGCAGTACTTC.

J is TRBJ2-1 and V is TRBV6-1, with 11 bases fitting TRBD2. Unmatched junction bases numbered 5, after V lost 3 bases and J lost 4 bases. The CDR3 contains 16 residues. Per the germline V gene, CDR1 is MNHNS and CDR2 is SASEGT. As DNA, the CDR3 is TGTGCCAGCAGTGACACTAGCGGGAGTATGTACAATGAGCAGTTCTTC. Protein: CASSDTSGSMYNEQFF.

J is TRBJ1-4 and V is TRBV3-1 (or the pseudogene TRBV3-2), with unresolved D. Trimming took 2 bases from V and 4 from J, leaving 8 bases between them. The CDR3 has 14 amino acids. CDR1 is LGHDT, CDR2 YNNKEL, per germline (reference sequence). This CDR3 is CASSQRLSNEKLFF. The DNA of the CDR3 is TGTGCCAGCAGCCAACGACTCAGTAATGAAAAACTGTTTTTT.

This clone was counted a single time. V and J are TRBV10-1 and TRBJ1-2, with 7 bases aligning to TRBD1. Germline CDR1 and CDR2: WNHNN and SYGVQD (reference sequence). CDR3 length equals 13 residues. The ends lost 6 bases at V and 4 bases at J; junction bases unmatched: 5. CDR3 sequence reads: CASSPEGAYGYTF. CDR3 DNA: TGCGCCAGCAGCCCGGAGGGGGCCTATGGCTACACCTTC.

CDR3 DNA sequence: TGTGCCAGCAGCCAAGTACACAGGGGTTCTAATGAAAAACTGTTTTTT. It is translated as CASSQVHRGSNEKLFF. The V call is TRBV3-1 (or the pseudogene TRBV3-2), the J call TRBJ1-4, with 7 bases lining up with TRBD1. The CDR3 is made up of 16 amino acids. The germline CDR1 and CDR2 sequences are LGHDT and YNNKEL (reference sequence). V lost 1 base and J lost 3; bases outside the gene matches: 5.

The V and J genes are TRBV2 and TRBJ1-2, with D possibly TRBD1 on 6 matching bases. The V and J ends lost 8 bases and 4 bases respectively, with 20 bases between them. The germline V gene encodes CDR1 SNHLY and CDR2 FYNNEI. The CDR3 runs 15 residues. CDR3 sequence (DNA): TGTGCCAGCGGGGAAAGGGGGGACCTACCCTATGGCTACACCTTC. Protein sequence: CASGERGDLPYGYTF.